This T cell receptor (beta chain) was sequenced in a study of blood T cell repertoires in COVID-19. Study as a whole: The samples span acute and convalescent COVID-19 from the United States, Italy and Spain. The analysed material was cDNA or gDNA that came from T cells, B-cell-depleted T cells, or PBMCs.

CDR1 is LNHDA, CDR2 SQIVND, per germline (reference sequence). With 9 bases clipped from V and 4 bases from J, the junction kept 5 bases outside the gene matches. CDR3 length equals 15 residues. In the original workflow: By means of reference gene primer amplification, nucleated cell counts were estimated. This table comes from immunoSEQ multiplex PCR, and its TCRdb copy is limited to in-frame clones, with some not included. The V and J calls and clone size are taken from that table; D and trimming were inferred from the DNA. This repertoire shows about 11,000 clones, around 90% found once; its top ten account for over 9%.

The sequence was obtained from a human donor in a cohort sampled during active COVID-19. The chain couples TRBV19 to TRBJ1-6, with 11 bases that match TRBD1. The sequenced material came from peripheral blood. The CDR3 nucleotides are TGTGCCAGCCGGACAGGGGGCCCTTATAATTCACCCCTCCACTTT. Amino acids: CASRTGGPYNSPLHF.